The clone carrying this T cell receptor beta chain appeared a few times. Every TCR cDNA molecule bore a unique molecular identifier. TCRdb reprocessed the 5' RACE reads with MiXCR, giving one entry per CDR3 protein. The data contain about 20,000 distinct CDR3 sequences, 8% to 10% of them singletons. This sample was taken from a study of spatial heterogeneity in lung cancer. Study information: Sequences of the beta chain were consistently detected in greater numbers than alpha-chain sequences.

Specified time point: blood at routine non-recurrence follow-up after resection. Material for sequencing was whole RNA from tumor, nontumor lung or frozen PBMC, left unsorted. The CDR3 totals 15 residues. With 5 bases clipped from V and 3 bases from J, the junction kept 6 bases outside the gene matches. Germline values: CDR1 MNHEY, CDR2 SVGAGI. This receptor was identified in a female donor with early-stage non-small cell lung cancer. The rearrangement uses TRBV6-5 and TRBJ2-7; 11 nucleotides agree with TRBD1. The specimen comprised PBMCs, sampled at follow-up. The CDR3 sequence is CASSGGTGGSYEQYF. In DNA form, the CDR3 reads TGTGCCAGCAGTGGCGGGACAGGGGGAAGCTACGAGCAGTACTTC.